The text below deals with one T cell receptor beta chain. V gave up 3 bases and J gave up 7 bases; unmatched junction bases: 6. CDR3 length equals 14 residues. Germline CDR1 and CDR2: SGHTA and FQGNSA. The sample belongs to a study of blood T cells in healthy people across ages. Drawing of peripheral blood yielded roughly 9.3 milliliters from each donor. Samples each had at least 5 micrograms of total RNA extracted. Using a J-beta primer mix together with a sample-barcoded 5' primer, a second PCR was run for about 6 to 11 cycles. TCRdb re-called the 5' RACE reads with MiXCR, one entry per CDR3 protein. Of around 750,000 distinct CDR3 sequences listed, about 48% were seen once; the top ten hold about 38%.

J is TRBJ1-5 and V is TRBV7-2; 7 bases align to TRBD1. The sequenced material came from blood. This clonotype was sampled from a man older than 75 in good health. The CDR3 DNA is TGTGCCAGCAGCTTTAGACAGGGAGACCAGCCCCAGCATTTT. Translated, it gives CASSFRQGDQPQHF.